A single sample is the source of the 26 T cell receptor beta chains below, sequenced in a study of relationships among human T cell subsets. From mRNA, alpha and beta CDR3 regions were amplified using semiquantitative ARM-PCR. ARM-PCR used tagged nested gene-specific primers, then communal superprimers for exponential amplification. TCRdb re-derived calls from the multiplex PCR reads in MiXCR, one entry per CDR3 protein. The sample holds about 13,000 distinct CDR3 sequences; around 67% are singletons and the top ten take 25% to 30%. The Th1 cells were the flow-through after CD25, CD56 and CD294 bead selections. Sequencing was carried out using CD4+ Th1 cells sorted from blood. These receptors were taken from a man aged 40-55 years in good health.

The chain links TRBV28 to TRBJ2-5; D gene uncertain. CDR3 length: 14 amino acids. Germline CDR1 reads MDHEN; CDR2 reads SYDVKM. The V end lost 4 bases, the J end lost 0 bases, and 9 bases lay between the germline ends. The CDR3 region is CASSWVRNQETQYF. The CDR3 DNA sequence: TGTGCCAGCAGTTGGGTGAGGAACCAAGAGACCCAGTACTTC.

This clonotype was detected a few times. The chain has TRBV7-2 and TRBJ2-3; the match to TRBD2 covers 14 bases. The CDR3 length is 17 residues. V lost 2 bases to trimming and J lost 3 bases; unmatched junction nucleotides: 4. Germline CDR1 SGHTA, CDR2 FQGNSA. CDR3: CASSLPGTSGRTDTQYF. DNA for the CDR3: TGTGCCAGCAGCTTACCGGGGACTAGCGGGAGAACAGATACGCAGTATTTT.

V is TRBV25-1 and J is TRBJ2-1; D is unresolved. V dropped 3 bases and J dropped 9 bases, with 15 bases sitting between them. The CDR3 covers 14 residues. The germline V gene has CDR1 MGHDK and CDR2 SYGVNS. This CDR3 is CASSDLLLSTEQFF. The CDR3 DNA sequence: TGTGCCAGCAGTGATCTTTTGCTATCGACTGAGCAGTTCTTC. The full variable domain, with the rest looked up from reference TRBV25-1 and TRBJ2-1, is EADIYQTPRYLVIGTGKKITLECSQTMGHDKMYWYQQDPGMELHLIHYSYGVNSTEKGDLSSESTVSRIRTEHFPLTLESARPSHTSQYLCASSDLLLSTEQFFGPGTRLTVL.

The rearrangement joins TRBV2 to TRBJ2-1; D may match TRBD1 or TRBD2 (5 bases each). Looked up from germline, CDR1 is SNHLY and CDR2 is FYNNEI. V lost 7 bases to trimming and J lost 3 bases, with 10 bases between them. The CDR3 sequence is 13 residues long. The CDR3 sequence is CASKGPLYNEQFF. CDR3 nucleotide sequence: TGTGCCAGCAAGGGACCCCTCTACAATGAGCAGTTCTTC.

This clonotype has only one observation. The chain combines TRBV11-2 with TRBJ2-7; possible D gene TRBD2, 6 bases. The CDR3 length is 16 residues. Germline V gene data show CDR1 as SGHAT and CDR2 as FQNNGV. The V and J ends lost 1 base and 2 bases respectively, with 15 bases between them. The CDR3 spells CASSLGGTKIAYEQYF. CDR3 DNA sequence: TGTGCCAGCAGCTTAGGCGGGACGAAAATCGCCTACGAGCAGTACTTC. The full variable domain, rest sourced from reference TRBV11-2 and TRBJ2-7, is EAGVAQSPRYKIIEKRQSVAFWCNPISGHATLYWYQQILGQGPKLLIQFQNNGVVDDSQLPKDRFSAERLKGVDSTLKIQPAKLEDSAVYLCASSLGGTKIAYEQYFGPGTRLTVT.

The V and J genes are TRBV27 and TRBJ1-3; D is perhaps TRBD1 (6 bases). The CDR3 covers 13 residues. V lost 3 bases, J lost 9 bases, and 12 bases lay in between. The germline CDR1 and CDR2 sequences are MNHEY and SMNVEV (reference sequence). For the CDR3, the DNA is TGTGCCAGCAGTTTCAAGGACAGAGGCACCATATATTTT. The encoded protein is CASSFKDRGTIYF.

The CDR3 coding sequence is TGTGCCAGCAGTCCGAGACCCCTCTACGAGCAGTACTTC. Encoded protein: CASSPRPLYEQYF. The J gene is TRBJ2-7, the V gene TRBV12-3 or TRBV12-4; D is ambiguous. CDR3 length: 13 residues. V shed 5 bases and J shed 3 bases, with 11 bases lying between them.

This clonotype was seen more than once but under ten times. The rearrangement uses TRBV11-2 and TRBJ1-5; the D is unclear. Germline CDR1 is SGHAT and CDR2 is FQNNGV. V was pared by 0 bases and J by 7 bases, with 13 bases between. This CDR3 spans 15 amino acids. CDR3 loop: CASSLDLGGGQPQHF. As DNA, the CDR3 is TGTGCCAGCAGCTTAGATCTAGGAGGTGGCCAGCCCCAGCATTTT.

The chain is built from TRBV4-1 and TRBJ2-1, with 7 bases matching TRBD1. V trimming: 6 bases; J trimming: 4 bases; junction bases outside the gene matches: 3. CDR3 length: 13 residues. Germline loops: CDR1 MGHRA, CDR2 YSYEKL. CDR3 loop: CASRLTGYNEQFF. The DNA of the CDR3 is TGCGCCAGCAGGTTGACAGGGTACAATGAGCAGTTCTTC.

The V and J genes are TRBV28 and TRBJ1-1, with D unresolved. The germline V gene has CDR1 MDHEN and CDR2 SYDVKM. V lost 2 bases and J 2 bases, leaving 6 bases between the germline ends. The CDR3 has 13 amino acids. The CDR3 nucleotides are TGTGCCAGCAGTTTAATTGGTAACACTGAAGCTTTCTTT. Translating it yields CASSLIGNTEAFF.

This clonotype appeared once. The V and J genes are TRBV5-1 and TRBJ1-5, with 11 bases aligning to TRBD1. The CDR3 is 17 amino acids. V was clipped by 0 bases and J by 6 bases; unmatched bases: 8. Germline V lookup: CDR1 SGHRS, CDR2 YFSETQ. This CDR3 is CASSLGWTGGFVQPQHF. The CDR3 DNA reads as TGCGCCAGCAGCTTGGGATGGACAGGGGGCTTCGTTCAGCCCCAGCATTTT.

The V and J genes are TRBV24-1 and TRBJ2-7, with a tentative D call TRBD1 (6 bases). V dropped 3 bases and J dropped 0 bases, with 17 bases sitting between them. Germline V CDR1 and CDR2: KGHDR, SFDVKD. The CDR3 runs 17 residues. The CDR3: CATSDPAGDTNSYEQYF. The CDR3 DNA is TGTGCCACCAGTGATCCTGCAGGGGACACCAACTCCTACGAGCAGTACTTC.

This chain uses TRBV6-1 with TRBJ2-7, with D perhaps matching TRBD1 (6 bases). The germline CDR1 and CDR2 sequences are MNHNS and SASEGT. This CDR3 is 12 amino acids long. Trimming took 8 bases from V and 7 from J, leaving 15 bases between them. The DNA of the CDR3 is TGTGCCAGCCGCTTGGGGGCTAGGGAGCAGTACTTC. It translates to CASRLGAREQYF.

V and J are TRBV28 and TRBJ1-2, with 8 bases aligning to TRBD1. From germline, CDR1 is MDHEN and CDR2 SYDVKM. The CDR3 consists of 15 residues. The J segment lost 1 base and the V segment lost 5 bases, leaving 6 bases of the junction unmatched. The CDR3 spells CASSPGQAFNYGYTF. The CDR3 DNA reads TGTGCCAGCAGTCCGGGACAGGCATTTAACTATGGCTACACCTTC.

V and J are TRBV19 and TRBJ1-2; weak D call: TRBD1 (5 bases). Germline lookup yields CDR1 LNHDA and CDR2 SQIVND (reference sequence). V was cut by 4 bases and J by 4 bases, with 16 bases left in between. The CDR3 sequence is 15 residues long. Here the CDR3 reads CASSTGGLSLYGYTF. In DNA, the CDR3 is TGTGCCAGTAGTACGGGGGGATTATCCCTCTATGGCTACACCTTC.

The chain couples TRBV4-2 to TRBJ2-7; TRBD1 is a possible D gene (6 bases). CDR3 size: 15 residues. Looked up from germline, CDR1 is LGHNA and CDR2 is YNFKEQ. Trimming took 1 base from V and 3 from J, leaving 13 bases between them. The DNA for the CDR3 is TGTGCCAGCAGCCAAGTACAGGGCCTAGACTACGAGCAGTACTTC. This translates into CASSQVQGLDYEQYF.

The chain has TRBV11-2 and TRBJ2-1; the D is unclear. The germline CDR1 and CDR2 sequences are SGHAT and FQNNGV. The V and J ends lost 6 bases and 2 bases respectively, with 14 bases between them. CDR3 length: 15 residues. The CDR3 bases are TGTGCCAGCAGTCCCACCTCCCTCGCCTACAATGAGCAGTTCTTC. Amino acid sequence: CASSPTSLAYNEQFF.

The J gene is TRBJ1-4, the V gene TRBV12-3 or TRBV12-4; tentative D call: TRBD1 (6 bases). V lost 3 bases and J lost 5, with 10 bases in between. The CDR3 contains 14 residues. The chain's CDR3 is CASSFGGENEKLFF. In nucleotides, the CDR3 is TGTGCCAGCAGTTTTGGGGGCGAGAATGAAAAACTGTTTTTT.

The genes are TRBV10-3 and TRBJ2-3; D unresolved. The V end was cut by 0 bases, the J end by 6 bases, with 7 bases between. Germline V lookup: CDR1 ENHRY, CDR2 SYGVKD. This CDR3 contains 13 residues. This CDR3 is CAISESIMDTQYF. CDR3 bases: TGTGCCATCAGTGAGTCGATCATGGATACGCAGTATTTT.

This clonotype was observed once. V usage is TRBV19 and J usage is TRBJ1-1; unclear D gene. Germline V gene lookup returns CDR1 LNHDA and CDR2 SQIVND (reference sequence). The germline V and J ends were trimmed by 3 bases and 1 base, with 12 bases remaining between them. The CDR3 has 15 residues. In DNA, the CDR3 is TGTGCCAGTAGTATCCAGGCGGATACGAACACTGAAGCTTTCTTT. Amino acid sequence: CASSIQADTNTEAFF.

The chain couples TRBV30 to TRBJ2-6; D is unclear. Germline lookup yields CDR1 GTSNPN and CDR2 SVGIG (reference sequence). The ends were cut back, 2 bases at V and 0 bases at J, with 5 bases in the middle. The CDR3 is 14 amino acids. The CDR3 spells CAWSMDSGANVLTF. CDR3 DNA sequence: TGTGCCTGGAGTATGGACTCTGGGGCCAACGTCCTGACTTTC.

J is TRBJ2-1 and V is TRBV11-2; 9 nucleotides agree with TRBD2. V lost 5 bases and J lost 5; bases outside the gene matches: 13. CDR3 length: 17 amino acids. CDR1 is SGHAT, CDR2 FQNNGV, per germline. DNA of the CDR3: TGTGCCAGCAGCCGAGATTATAGCGGGAGCGGAAACAATGAGCAGTTCTTC. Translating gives CASSRDYSGSGNNEQFF.

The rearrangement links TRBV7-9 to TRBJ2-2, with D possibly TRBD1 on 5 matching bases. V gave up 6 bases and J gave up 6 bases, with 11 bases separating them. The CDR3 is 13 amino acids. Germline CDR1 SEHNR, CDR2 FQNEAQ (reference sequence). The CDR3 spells CASSSGIPGELFF. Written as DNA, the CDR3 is TGTGCCAGCAGTTCAGGGATCCCCGGGGAGCTGTTTTTT.

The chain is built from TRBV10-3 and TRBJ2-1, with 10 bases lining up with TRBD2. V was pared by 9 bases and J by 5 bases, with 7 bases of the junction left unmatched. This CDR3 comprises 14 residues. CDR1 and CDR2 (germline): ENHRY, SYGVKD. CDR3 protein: CAIQGTSVNNEQFF. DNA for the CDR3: TGTGCCATACAAGGGACTAGCGTCAACAATGAGCAGTTCTTC.

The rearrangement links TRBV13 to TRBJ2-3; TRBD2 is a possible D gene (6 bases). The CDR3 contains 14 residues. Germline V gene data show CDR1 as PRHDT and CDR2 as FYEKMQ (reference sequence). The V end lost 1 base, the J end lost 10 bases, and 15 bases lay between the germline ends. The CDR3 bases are TGTGCCAGCAGCTTAGATGGAGCTGGGGGGTCGCAGTATTTT. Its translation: CASSLDGAGGSQYF.

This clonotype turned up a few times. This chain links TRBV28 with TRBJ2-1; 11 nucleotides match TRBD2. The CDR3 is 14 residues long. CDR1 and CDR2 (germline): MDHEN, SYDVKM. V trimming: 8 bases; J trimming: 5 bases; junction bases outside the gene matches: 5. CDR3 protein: CASGTSGRNNEQFF. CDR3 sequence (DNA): TGTGCCAGCGGCACTAGCGGGAGAAACAATGAGCAGTTCTTC.